This TCR beta chain originates from a study of technical replicates of blood from a handful of donors. CDR1 and CDR2 (germline): SGDLS, YYNGEE. The CDR3 has 15 residues. V dropped 4 bases and J dropped 9; count of bases not matched to a gene: 10. The sample holds one count of this clone. Profiled with immunoSEQ multiplex PCR; TCRdb holds only in-frame clones, not every one. Of some 58,000 clones listed, 94% are singletons. The source of this sequence is a human donor in good health. The material sequenced was T cells isolated from PBMCs. The genes are TRBV9 and TRBJ2-1, with 10 bases fitting TRBD1. CDR3 sequence: CASSIRDRGFGEQFF. The CDR3 DNA follows: TGTGCCAGCAGCATCCGGGACAGGGGATTTGGTGAGCAGTTCTTC.